The 13 T cell receptor beta chains below were found in one sample sequenced in a study of T cell clonality in common variable immunodeficiency. Only in-frame clones appear in the TCRdb table, and some are missing; sequencing was by immunoSEQ multiplex PCR. The repertoire consists of approximately 81,000 clones, none detected only once. Material for sequencing was peripheral blood mononuclear cells. The receptor source for this set is a person between 18 and 75 years old in good health.

This clone was found many times. Incomplete CDR3 DNA: TGCAGTGCTAGAGATAAGTTCCAAGCGGGGAATTCCTACGAG. This translates into CSARDKFQAGNSYE. The CDR3 in full is CSARDKFQAGNSYEQYF. The rearrangement uses TRBV20-1 and TRBJ2-7; 7 bases agree with TRBD2. The CDR3 end is not reached by the read, which stops 3 residues before it; the germline J gene fills it in. From germline, CDR1 is DFQATT and CDR2 SNEGSKA (reference sequence). Trimming removed 0 bases from V and 1 base from J; junction bases left unmatched: 12. The CDR3 covers 17 residues.

This clone was found many times. The CDR3 end is not reached by the read, which stops 3 residues before it; the germline J gene fills it in. V gene TRBV10-1 combines with J gene TRBJ2-2; D remains ambiguous. V gave up 3 bases and J gave up 6 bases, with 5 bases separating them. The length of the CDR3 is 12 residues. Germline V gene data show CDR1 as WNHNN and CDR2 as SYGVQD (reference sequence). The CDR3 is CASSDPPGELFF. CDR3 DNA (partial): TGCGCCAGCAGTGACCCTCCCGGGGAG.

This clone was recorded many times. The covered CDR3 bases are TGCAGTTCATACAGGGGGAGGATAGATACG. Protein product: CSSYRGRIDT. The full CDR3 protein is CSSYRGRIDTQYF. The rearrangement links TRBV20-1 to TRBJ2-3, with 8 bases identical to TRBD1. The read terminates 3 residues ahead of where the CDR3 ends, so the germline J gene completes it. The V segment lost 8 bases and the J segment 5 bases; nucleotides outside the gene matches: 9. Germline lookup yields CDR1 DFQATT and CDR2 SNEGSKA (reference sequence). The CDR3 totals 13 residues.

This clone was seen repeatedly, ten times or more. With the read ending 3 residues before the CDR3 end, the germline J gene is used to fill in that end. The rearrangement joins TRBV23-1 to TRBJ1-1, with a weak D call TRBD1 (5 bases). TRBV23-1 is treated as an ORF (open reading frame) with a function not yet certain. V lost 4 bases and J lost 3, with 21 bases in between. The CDR3 totals 17 residues. CDR3 DNA, as far as it was read: TGCGCCAGCAGTCTCCAGCGGGGCCTAGGTGAGGACACTGAA. This translates into CASSLQRGLGEDTE. The CDR3 reads in full as CASSLQRGLGEDTEAFF.

This clone was counted ten times or more. The read comes to an end 3 residues before the CDR3 does, leaving the germline J gene to fill in the end. The rearrangement links TRBV11-3 to TRBJ2-3; no definite D call. The CDR3 contains 15 residues. V shed 4 bases and J shed 1 base, with 12 bases lying between them. CDR1 is SGHNT and CDR2 is YENEEA in the germline V gene. CDR3 sequence: CASSSLGAGTDTQYF. The part of the CDR3 DNA that was read is TGTGCCAGCAGCTCCCTAGGTGCCGGCACAGATACG.

This clone showed up many times. The read is 3 residues too short to cover the CDR3 end, so that end is filled in from the germline J gene. The J gene is TRBJ2-7, the V gene TRBV5-6; D call uncertain. The V gene's germline CDR1 is SGHDT and CDR2 YYEEEE. V lost 0 bases to trimming and J lost 1 base, with 5 bases between them. CDR3 length: 13 residues. The CDR3 sequence: CASSLAGSYEQYF. CDR3 DNA, as far as it was read: TGTGCCAGCAGCTTGGCCGGGTCCTACGAG.

Details on this clone: The read ends 3 residues shy of where the CDR3 ends; the end is completed using the germline J gene. V is TRBV25-1 and J is TRBJ2-6; 7 bases align to TRBD1. After removal of 8 bases from V and 3 bases from J, the junction contained 4 bases not matched to a gene. Looked up from germline, CDR1 is MGHDK and CDR2 is SYGVNS. There are 14 residues in the CDR3. CDR3 amino acids: CASRGQDGANVLTF. CDR3 DNA, as far as it was read: TGTGCCAGCCGAGGACAGGATGGGGCCAACGTC.

This clone was observed at least ten times. The read terminates 3 residues before the CDR3 end, so the remaining end is supplied by the germline J gene. The V gene is TRBV19, the J gene TRBJ2-7; 11 bases map to TRBD2. The CDR3 runs to 13 residues. Germline loops: CDR1 LNHDA, CDR2 SQIVND (reference sequence). Losses at the gene ends were 6 bases for V and 6 bases for J; bases not matched to a gene: 4. Incomplete CDR3 DNA: TGTGCCAGTAGCGGACTAGCGGGCCGCGAG. This sequence encodes CASSGLAGRE. The whole CDR3 protein is CASSGLAGREQYF.

This clone was recorded at least ten times. The sequence runs out 3 residues before the end of the CDR3; the remainder is reconstructed from the germline J gene. This chain uses TRBV7-2 with TRBJ2-7; 12 bases map to TRBD1. The J segment lost 5 bases and the V segment lost 4 bases, leaving 6 bases of the junction unmatched. CDR3 length: 15 residues. Germline CDR1 SGHTA, CDR2 FQGNSA. The sequenced part of the CDR3 DNA is TGTGCCAGCAGCTATACCGGGACAGGGGGCGACGAG. Amino acids: CASSYTGTGGDE. The complete CDR3 reads CASSYTGTGGDEQYF.

This clone was seen at least ten times. The read finishes 3 residues shy of the CDR3 end, and the germline J gene is used to complete it. This chain joins TRBV7-2 and TRBJ1-1, with D perhaps TRBD1 (6 bases). The germline V and J ends were trimmed by 5 bases and 6 bases, with 16 bases remaining between them. This CDR3 is built from 14 residues. Germline V lookup: CDR1 SGHTA, CDR2 FQGNSA. The part of the CDR3 DNA that was read is TGTGCCAGCAGCCAAACGTCGACAGGAGCTGAA. Translating gives CASSQTSTGAE. The full-length CDR3 reads as CASSQTSTGAEAFF.

This clone was recorded many times. Read coverage stops 3 residues before the CDR3 terminus; the germline J gene supplies the remainder. The chain has TRBV20-1 and TRBJ2-1; TRBD2 matches at 8 bases. The CDR3 loop spans 15 amino acids. CDR1 is DFQATT and CDR2 is SNEGSKA in the germline V gene (reference sequence). V trimming: 5 bases; J trimming: 0 bases; junction bases outside the gene matches: 6. The chain's CDR3 is CSAPSGGYSYNEQFF. The part of the CDR3 DNA that was read is TGCAGTGCTCCCAGCGGGGGTTACTCCTACAATGAG.

This clone was observed many times. The junction departs from the called germline gene at one end, perhaps through a read error. The CDR3 extends 3 residues past the end of the read, so its final part is completed from the germline J gene. This chain uses TRBV4-2 with TRBJ1-1; D unclear. The CDR3 totals 15 residues. Germline-derived CDR1 and CDR2 are LGHNA and YNFKEQ. CDR3: CASSQESRVNTEAFF. The part of the CDR3 DNA that was read is TGCGCCAGCAGCCAAGAATCGAGGGTGAACACTGAA.

This clone was detected ten times or more. Coverage ceases 3 residues before the CDR3 finishes, and the germline J gene fills in the end. V usage is TRBV18 and J usage is TRBJ2-3; D is perhaps TRBD1 (6 bases). Germline-derived CDR1 and CDR2 are KGHSH and LQKENI. V was trimmed by 6 bases and J by 1 base, leaving 17 bases between them. The CDR3 has 16 residues. The CDR3 here is CASSVITGSGTDTQYF. CDR3 bases read: TGTGCCAGCTCCGTAATCACAGGGAGTGGCACAGATACG. The entire variable domain, with the rest obtained from reference TRBV18 and TRBJ2-3, is as follows: NAGVMQNPRHLVRRRGQEARLRCSPMKGHSHVYWYRQLPEEGLKFMVYLQKENIIDESGMPKERFSAEFPKEGPSILRIQQVVRGDSAAYFCASSVITGSGTDTQYFGPGTRLTVL.